This T cell receptor (beta chain) was recorded in a study of TIL therapy for anti-PD-1-resistant metastatic lung cancer. About the study: Patients then received nivolumab; progressors got lymphodepletion, TIL and IL-2. Median tumor mutation burden was under 1.6 mutations per megabase. Broader study findings: The baseline peripheral repertoire was partially replaced by infused TIL clonotypes that later decayed.

As to this clone: Its antigen is currently unknown.

The libraries were made with immunoSEQ v3. Data came from immunoSEQ multiplex PCR; TCRdb stores just in-frame clones and leaves some out. The repertoire consists of about 18,000 clones, with roughly 80% occurring once and the leading ten covering 2.2%. As to time point: pre-treatment sample, taken before nivolumab and TIL therapy. Patients were adults with stage 4 NSCLC. The sample in question was blood, obtained at baseline. The clonotype originates from a person aged 25-85 years with non-small cell lung cancer.

In nucleotides, the CDR3 is TGTGCCAGCAGCTCACCGGGACAGTGGAACTACGAGCAGTACTTC. Translated, it gives CASSSPGQWNYEQYF. The V call is TRBV11-3, the J call TRBJ2-7; TRBD1 agrees at 7 bases. CDR3 length equals 15 residues. The germline V gene encodes CDR1 SGHNT and CDR2 YENEEA. Trimming at V came to 4 bases and at J to 3 bases, leaving 9 bases not matched to a gene.